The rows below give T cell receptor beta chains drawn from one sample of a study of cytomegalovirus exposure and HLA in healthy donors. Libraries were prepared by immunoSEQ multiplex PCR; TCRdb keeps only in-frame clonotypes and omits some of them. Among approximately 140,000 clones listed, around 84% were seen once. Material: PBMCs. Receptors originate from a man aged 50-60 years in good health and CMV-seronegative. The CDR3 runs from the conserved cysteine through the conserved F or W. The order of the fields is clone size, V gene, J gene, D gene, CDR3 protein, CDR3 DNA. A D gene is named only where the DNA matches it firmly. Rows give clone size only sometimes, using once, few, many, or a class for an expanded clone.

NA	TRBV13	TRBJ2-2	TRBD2	CASSLVAGGLTGELFF	TGTGCCAGCAGCTTAGTAGCGGGGGGCCTCACCGGGGAGCTGTTTTTT
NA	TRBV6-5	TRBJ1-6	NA	CASKARSFSSPLHF	TGTGCCAGCAAAGCCCGATCTTTTAGTTCACCCCTCCACTTT
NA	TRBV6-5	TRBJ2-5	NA	CASSYARDGVTQYF	TGTGCCAGCAGTTACGCCAGAGACGGAGTGACCCAGTACTTC
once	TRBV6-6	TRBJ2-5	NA	CASSYPAGAKETQYF	TGTGCCAGCAGTTACCCGGCGGGGGCCAAAGAGACCCAGTACTTC
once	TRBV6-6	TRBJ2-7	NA	CASSYFGVGESYEQYF	TGTGCCAGCAGTTACTTTGGTGTCGGGGAAAGCTACGAGCAGTACTTC
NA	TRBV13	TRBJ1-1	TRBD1	CASSATGGTEAFF	TGTGCCAGCAGCGCCACAGGGGGCACTGAAGCTTTCTTT
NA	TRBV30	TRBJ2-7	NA	CAGRDIYEQYF	TGTGCCGGCCGGGACATCTACGAGCAGTACTTC
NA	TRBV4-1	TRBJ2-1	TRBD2	CASSQGLGLAGDYNEQFF	TGCGCCAGCAGCCAAGGGCTAGGACTAGCGGGGGATTACAATGAGCAGTTCTTC
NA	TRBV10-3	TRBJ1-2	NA	CAIMGEGVGYTF	TGTGCCATCATGGGCGAAGGGGTAGGCTACACCTTC
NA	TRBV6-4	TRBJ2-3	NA	CASSAGQTDTQYF	TGTGCCAGCAGTGCAGGACAGACAGATACGCAGTATTTT
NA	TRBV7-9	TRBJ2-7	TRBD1	CASSFRDRPYEQYF	TGTGCCAGCAGCTTTAGGGACAGGCCCTACGAGCAGTACTTC
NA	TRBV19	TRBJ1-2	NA	CASSIDGALLYGYTF	TGTGCCAGTAGTATAGATGGGGCCCTACTATATGGCTACACCTTC
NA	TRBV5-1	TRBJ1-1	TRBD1	CASRGDRVAFF	TGCGCCAGCAGGGGAGACAGGGTGGCTTTCTTT
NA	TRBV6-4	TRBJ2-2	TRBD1	CASSGGQGGTGELFF	TGTGCCAGCAGTGGGGGACAGGGAGGCACCGGGGAGCTGTTTTTT
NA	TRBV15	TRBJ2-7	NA	CATSRGQDYEQYF	TGTGCCACCAGCAGAGGACAGGACTACGAGCAGTACTTC
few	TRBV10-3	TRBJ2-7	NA	CAISEGRNYEQYF	TGTGCCATCAGTGAAGGGAGGAACTACGAGCAGTACTTC
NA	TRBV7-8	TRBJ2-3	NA	CASSFRDTQYF	TGTGCCAGCAGCTTTCGGGATACGCAGTATTTT
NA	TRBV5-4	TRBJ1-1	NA	CASSQRGGNEAFF	TGTGCCAGCAGCCAAAGGGGGGGTAATGAAGCTTTCTTT
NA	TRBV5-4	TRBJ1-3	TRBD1	CASSVQGFSGNTIYF	TGTGCCAGCAGCGTACAGGGGTTCTCTGGAAACACCATATATTTT
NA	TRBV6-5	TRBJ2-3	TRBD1	CASRLTGGGTDTQYF	TGTGCCAGCCGACTGACAGGGGGGGGCACAGATACGCAGTATTTT
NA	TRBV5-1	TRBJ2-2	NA	CASSLLTMGLNTGELFF	TGCGCCAGCAGCTTGCTCACCATGGGGCTTAACACCGGGGAGCTGTTTTTT
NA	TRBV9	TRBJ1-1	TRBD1	CASSVLDRAGAFF	TGTGCCAGCAGCGTGCTTGACAGGGCAGGAGCTTTCTTT
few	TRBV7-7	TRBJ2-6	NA	CATLMVGPNSGANVLTF	TGTGCTACCTTGATGGTGGGGCCCAACTCTGGGGCCAACGTCCTGACTTTC
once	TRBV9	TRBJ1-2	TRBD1	CASSTRGQNGYTF	TGTGCCAGCAGCACCAGGGGGCAGAATGGCTACACCTTC
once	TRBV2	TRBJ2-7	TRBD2	CASSQRLAGGSEQYF	TGTGCCAGCAGCCAACGACTAGCGGGGGGGAGCGAGCAGTACTTC
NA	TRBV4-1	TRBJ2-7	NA	CASSQVGSSYEQYF	TGCGCCAGCAGCCAAGTAGGGAGCTCCTACGAGCAGTACTTC
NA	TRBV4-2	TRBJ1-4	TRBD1	CASSQKSPGQTNEKLFF	TGTGCCAGCAGCCAAAAATCACCGGGACAGACTAATGAAAAACTGTTTTTT
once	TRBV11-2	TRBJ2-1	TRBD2	CASSRTSGGYNEQFF	TGTGCCAGCAGCAGGACTAGCGGGGGCTACAATGAGCAGTTCTTC
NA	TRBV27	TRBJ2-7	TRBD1	CASSFAGQGLEQYF	TGTGCCAGCAGTTTCGCCGGACAGGGTTTAGAGCAGTACTTC
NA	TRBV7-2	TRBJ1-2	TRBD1	CASSLDSGTGLHNYGYTF	TGTGCCAGCAGCTTGGACTCCGGGACAGGGCTCCATAACTATGGCTACACCTTC
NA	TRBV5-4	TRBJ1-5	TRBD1	CASSLEGAQPQHF	TGTGCCAGCAGCTTGGAGGGGGCCCAGCCCCAGCATTTT
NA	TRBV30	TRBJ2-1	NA	CAWSAGTRQSEQFF	TGTGCCTGGAGTGCCGGGACACGGCAATCTGAGCAGTTCTTC
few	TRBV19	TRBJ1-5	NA	CASSIFDSQHF	TGTGCCAGTAGTATATTCGACAGCCAGCATTTT
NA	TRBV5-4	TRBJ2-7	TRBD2	CASRPNLLAGIYEQYF	TGTGCCAGCAGGCCCAATTTATTAGCGGGGATTTACGAGCAGTACTTC
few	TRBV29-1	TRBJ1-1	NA	CSASEYSTEAFF	TGCAGCGCCTCGGAGTACTCCACTGAAGCTTTCTTT
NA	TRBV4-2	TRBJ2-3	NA	CASSQRAAGMGDTQYF	TGTGCCAGCAGCCAACGGGCAGCGGGTATGGGAGATACGCAGTATTTT
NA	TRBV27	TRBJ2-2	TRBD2	CASSLWAAGGIAGELFF	TGTGCCAGCAGTTTATGGGCAGCGGGGGGCATAGCCGGGGAGCTGTTTTTT
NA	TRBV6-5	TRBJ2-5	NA	CASSPGGPGGTQYF	TGTGCCAGCAGCCCGGGGGGCCCTGGGGGGACCCAGTACTTC
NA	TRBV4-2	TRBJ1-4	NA	CASSRQDPAAEKLFF	TGTGCCAGCAGCCGACAGGATCCGGCGGCTGAAAAACTGTTTTTT
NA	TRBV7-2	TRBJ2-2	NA	CASSYYGELFF	TGTGCCAGCAGTTATTACGGGGAGCTGTTTTTT
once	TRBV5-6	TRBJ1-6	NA	CASSSGTSYSPLHF	TGTGCCAGCAGCTCCGGGACATCTTATTCACCCCTCCACTTT
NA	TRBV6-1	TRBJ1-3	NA	CASSLDNSGNTIYF	TGTGCCAGCAGTTTAGACAACTCTGGAAACACCATATATTTT
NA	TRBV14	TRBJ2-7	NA	CASSQGQGLNYEQYF	TGTGCCAGCAGCCAAGGCCAGGGGCTGAACTACGAGCAGTACTTC
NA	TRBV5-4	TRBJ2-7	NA	CASRTGINSYEQYF	TGTGCCAGCAGAACAGGAATAAACTCCTACGAGCAGTACTTC
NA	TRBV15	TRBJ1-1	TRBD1	CAISQGDTEAFF	TGTGCCATCAGCCAGGGGGACACTGAAGCTTTCTTT
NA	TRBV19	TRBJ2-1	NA	CASRIGGAEQFF	TGTGCCAGTAGAATTGGGGGGGCAGAGCAGTTCTTC
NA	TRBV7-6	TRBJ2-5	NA	CASSLGLSWETQYF	TGTGCCAGCAGCTTAGGACTAAGTTGGGAGACCCAGTACTTC